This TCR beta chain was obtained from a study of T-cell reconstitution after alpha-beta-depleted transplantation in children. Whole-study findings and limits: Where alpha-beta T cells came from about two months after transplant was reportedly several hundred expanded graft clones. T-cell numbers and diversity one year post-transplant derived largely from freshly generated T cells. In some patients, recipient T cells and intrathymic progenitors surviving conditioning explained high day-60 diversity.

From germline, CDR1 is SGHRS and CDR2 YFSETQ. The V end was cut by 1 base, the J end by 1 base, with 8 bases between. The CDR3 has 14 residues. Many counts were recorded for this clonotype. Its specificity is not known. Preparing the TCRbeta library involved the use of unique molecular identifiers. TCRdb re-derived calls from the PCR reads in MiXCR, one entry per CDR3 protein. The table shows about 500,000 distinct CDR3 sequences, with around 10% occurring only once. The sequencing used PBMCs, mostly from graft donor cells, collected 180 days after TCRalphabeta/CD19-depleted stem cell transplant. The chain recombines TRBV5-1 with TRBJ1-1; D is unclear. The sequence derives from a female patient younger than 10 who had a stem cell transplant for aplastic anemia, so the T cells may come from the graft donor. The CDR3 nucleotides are TGCGCCAGCAGCTTGCTCCGGGAGAACACTGAAGCTTTCTTT. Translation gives CASSLLRENTEAFF.